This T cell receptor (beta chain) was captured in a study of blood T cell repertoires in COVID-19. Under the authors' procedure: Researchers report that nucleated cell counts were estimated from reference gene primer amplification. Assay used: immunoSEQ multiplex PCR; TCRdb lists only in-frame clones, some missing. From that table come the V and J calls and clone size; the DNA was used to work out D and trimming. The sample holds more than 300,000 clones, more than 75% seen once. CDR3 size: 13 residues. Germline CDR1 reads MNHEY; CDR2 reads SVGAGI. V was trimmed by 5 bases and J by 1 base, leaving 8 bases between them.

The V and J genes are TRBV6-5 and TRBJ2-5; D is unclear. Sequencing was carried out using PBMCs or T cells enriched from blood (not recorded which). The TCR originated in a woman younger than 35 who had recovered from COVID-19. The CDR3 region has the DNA TGTGCCAGCAGTCCCTACCTCCAAGAGACCCAGTACTTC. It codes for CASSPYLQETQYF.